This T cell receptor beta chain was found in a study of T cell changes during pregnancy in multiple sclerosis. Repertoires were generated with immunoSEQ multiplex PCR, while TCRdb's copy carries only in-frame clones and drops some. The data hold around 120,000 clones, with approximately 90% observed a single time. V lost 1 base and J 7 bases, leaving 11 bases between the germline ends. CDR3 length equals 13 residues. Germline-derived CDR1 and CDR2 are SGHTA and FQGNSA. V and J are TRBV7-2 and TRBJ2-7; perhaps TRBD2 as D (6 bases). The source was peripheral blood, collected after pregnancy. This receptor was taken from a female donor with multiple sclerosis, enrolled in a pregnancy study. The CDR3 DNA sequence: TGTGCCAGCAGCTTAGATAGGGCGGGGGAGCAGTACTTC. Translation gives CASSLDRAGEQYF.